The clone carrying this T cell receptor beta chain came up a few times. MiXCR was run by TCRdb on the 5' RACE reads, yielding one entry per CDR3 protein. The sample lists 450,000 to 600,000 distinct CDR3 sequences; about 17% were seen once. The data belong to a study of T cells after yellow fever vaccination. Sequencing used PBMCs, obtained around 5 days after the first yellow fever vaccination. The clonotype was recovered from a man aged 18-30 years who received the YFV17D yellow fever vaccine.

Written as DNA, the CDR3 is TGCGCCAGCAGCACCGGACAGGTTACACAAGAGACCCAGTACTTC. This sequence encodes CASSTGQVTQETQYF. V usage is TRBV5-1 and J usage is TRBJ2-5, with 7 bases that match TRBD1. Germline lookup yields CDR1 SGHRS and CDR2 YFSETQ. The CDR3 sequence is 15 residues long. Losses at the gene ends were 4 bases for V and 2 bases for J; bases not matched to a gene: 8.